The next 5 T cell receptor beta chains were all read from a single sample in a study of PD-1 blockade in classical Hodgkin lymphoma. Profiled with immunoSEQ multiplex PCR; TCRdb holds only in-frame clones, not every one. The table lists around 4,200 clones, around 70% of them singletons. The sample's time point: cycle 4 day 1 (C4D1), after five to seven weeks of nivolumab. Autologous stem cell transplantation was followed by relapse in every patient, and brentuximab vedotin exposure varied. Researchers pulled CD8+ T cells out of thawed PBMCs using magnetic negative selection. Material: CD8+ T cells from blood, obtained before the fourth cycle of nivolumab. All receptors come from a human donor with classical Hodgkin lymphoma.

This sequence joins TRBV19 and TRBJ2-3; D unclear. Trimming left V 4 bases short and J 0 bases short, with 5 bases between. The CDR3 runs 13 residues. Germline CDR1 reads LNHDA; CDR2 reads SQIVND (reference sequence). The DNA for the CDR3 is TGTGCCAGTAGTACCACTAGCACAGATACGCAGTATTTT. It yields the protein CASSTTSTDTQYF.

The chain is built from TRBV19 and TRBJ1-1; D is undetermined. The CDR3 sequence is 16 residues long. Trimming took off 3 bases at V and 0 bases at J, with 14 bases between the two ends. Germline V gene data show CDR1 as LNHDA and CDR2 as SQIVND (reference sequence). The CDR3 DNA sequence: TGTGCCAGTAGTATTCGGGCGGTTAGGGTGAACACTGAAGCTTTCTTT. Translating gives CASSIRAVRVNTEAFF.

V is TRBV7-9 and J is TRBJ2-7; tentatively, D is TRBD2 (6 bases). The CDR3 has 17 amino acids. The germline gives CDR1 SEHNR, CDR2 FQNEAQ (reference sequence). V was cut by 4 bases and J by 3 bases, with 22 bases left in between. CDR3 coding DNA: TGTGCCAGCAGCTCTTCCCCTGGCGGGAAACTCCGCTACGAGCAGTACTTC. It encodes CASSSSPGGKLRYEQYF. The entire variable domain, with the rest obtained from reference TRBV7-9 and TRBJ2-7, is as follows: DTGVSQNPRHKITKRGQNVTFRCDPISEHNRLYWYRQTLGQGPEFLTYFQNEAQLEKSRLLSDRFSAERPKGSFSTLEIQRTEQGDSAMYLCASSSSPGGKLRYEQYFGPGTRLTVT.

Only one count was recorded for this clone. The chain couples TRBV28 to TRBJ1-2, with a weak D call TRBD1 (5 bases). V was cut by 1 base and J by 2 bases, with 14 bases left in between. CDR3 size: 16 residues. Per germline, CDR1 MDHEN and CDR2 SYDVKM. CDR3: CASSLLRRGLNYGYTF. The CDR3 coding sequence is TGTGCCAGCAGTTTATTAAGGCGGGGGTTGAACTATGGCTACACCTTC.

The rearrangement uses TRBV21-1 and TRBJ2-1; the listed D gene, TRBD2, was not tested against the DNA. TRBV21-1 is classified as a pseudogene. The CDR3 length is 14 residues. The DNA of the CDR3 is TGTGCCAGCAGCTCCCTACCGGGGACTTTTCCCGAGTTCTTC. Its translation is CASSSLPGTFPEFF.